Below are 4 T cell receptor beta chains sequenced from a single sample in a study of regulatory T cells. Study outcomes and limitations: In CD3G-deficient patients, conventional CD4+ T cells were enriched for hydrophobic CDR3 residues at positions 6 and 7.

The PCR used 52 TRBV and 13 TRBJ primers. Generated by immunoSEQ multiplex PCR, the TCRdb table keeps only in-frame clones and is missing some. The repertoire holds some 31,000 clones, with about 93% as singletons. Which antigens these TCRs recognize remains unknown. Sequences were obtained from conventional CD4+ T cells sorted from blood. The receptors derive from a child between 2 and 9 years old with CD3G deficiency.

The chain joins TRBV27 to TRBJ2-3, with 10 bases lining up with TRBD2. V was pared by 9 bases and J by 10 bases, with 19 bases of the junction left unmatched. In germline, CDR1 is MNHEY, CDR2 SMNVEV (reference sequence). This CDR3 is 16 amino acids long. The CDR3 sequence is CASSPSASGRAGAQYF. The CDR3 region has the DNA TGTGCCAGTTCACCCTCGGCTAGCGGGAGAGCGGGTGCGCAGTATTTT.

The rearrangement uses TRBV28 and TRBJ2-3, with 7 bases identical to TRBD1. Germline lookup yields CDR1 MDHEN and CDR2 SYDVKM. The CDR3 spans 13 residues. V was clipped by 7 bases and J by 4 bases; unmatched bases: 5. The CDR3 region has the DNA TGTGCCAGCACAGGGGGTATACCAGATACGCAGTATTTT. This gives the protein CASTGGIPDTQYF.

This clone was observed a single time. The chain combines TRBV7-3 with TRBJ1-2; a weak D match, TRBD1 (6 bases). The CDR3 extends over 12 amino acids. CDR1 and CDR2 (germline): SGHTA, FQGTGA. Trimming took 4 bases from V and 7 from J, leaving 10 bases between them. The CDR3 loop is CASSYPQGGYTF. The CDR3 nucleotides are TGTGCCAGCAGCTACCCACAGGGTGGCTACACCTTC.

The chain carries TRBV28 and TRBJ1-2; TRBD1 aligns across 8 bases. Germline-derived CDR1 and CDR2 are MDHEN and SYDVKM. The CDR3 is made up of 16 amino acids. Trimming removed 5 bases from V and 4 bases from J; junction bases left unmatched: 12. CDR3 sequence reads: CASSKVGTGIIYGYTF. Here the CDR3 DNA reads TGTGCCAGCAGTAAAGTCGGGACAGGTATCATCTATGGCTACACCTTC.